What follows describes a single TCR beta chain. The CDR3 contains 14 residues. The V gene lost 6 bases and the J gene lost 1 base, with 10 bases spanning the gap. Germline V lookup: CDR1 ENHRY, CDR2 SYGVKD. These data are taken from a study of blood T cell repertoires in COVID-19. About the research overall: In each case, the material was cDNA or gDNA derived from T cells, B-cell-depleted T cells, or PBMCs.

The Seattle site enrolled patients during active infection and followed them longitudinally. The method was immunoSEQ multiplex PCR; TCRdb's version includes in-frame clones alone and lacks a portion of them. The sample includes 40,000 to 60,000 clones, about nine tenths of them seen just once. The receptor's source is a woman older than 75 with COVID-19, enrolled during active disease. The sequenced sample was peripheral blood. The rearrangement links TRBV10-3 to TRBJ1-3, with D possibly TRBD1 on 5 matching bases. The CDR3 DNA reads as TGTGCCATCAGGTCATCAGGGTCTGGAAACACCATATATTTT. Translating it yields CAIRSSGSGNTIYF.